This T cell receptor (beta chain) originates from a study of cytotoxic CD8 clonotypes in ibrutinib-treated CLL. On the study more broadly: Across the patients, approximately 12 were relapsed/refractory, around 16 treatment-naive and about 17 IGHV unmutated. Productive templates per sample averaged about 260,000; productive rearrangements, more than 75,000. Findings of the study overall: The study found public clonotypes uncommon, contracting or stable on treatment.

Deep sequencing aimed at 1 in 200,000 to 1 in 1 million T cells' resolution. The table came from immunoSEQ multiplex PCR; TCRdb's copy has only in-frame clones and leaves some out. Of about 130,000 clones listed, about four fifths are singletons. Concerning this clone itself: Its specificity is not known.

J was trimmed by 4 bases and V by 2 bases; bases with no gene match: 8. This CDR3 has 15 amino acids. The germline gives CDR1 SGDLS, CDR2 YYNGEE. This chain uses TRBV9 with TRBJ1-2; 7 nucleotides line up with TRBD1. This receptor was obtained from a human donor with chronic lymphocytic leukemia. The material was PBMCs, obtained after 12 months of ibrutinib treatment. DNA of the CDR3: TGTGCCAGCAGCGTCGGCGGGGACAGACCCTATGGCTACACCTTC. Protein sequence: CASSVGGDRPYGYTF.